The 25 T cell receptor beta chains presented below share a single source sample, sequenced in a study of T and B cells in COVID-19 patients. BIOMED2 TRB-A/B primer pools were used in multiplex TRB PCR. TCRdb independently ran MiXCR on the multiplex PCR reads; one entry per CDR3 protein. The sample lists about 10,000 distinct CDR3 sequences; around 28% were seen once. From blood, roughly 240-550 ng of genomic DNA served as TRB template. The sequencing sample was made of blood. The receptors shown here come from a human donor who had recovered from COVID-19.

The J gene is TRBJ2-7, the V gene TRBV27; D is uncertain. Trimming stripped 1 base from V and 6 bases from J, with 4 bases between. Germline V CDR1 and CDR2: MNHEY, SMNVEV (reference sequence). The CDR3 contains 11 residues. The CDR3 coding sequence is TGTGCCAGCAGTTTATGGGGCGAGCAGTACTTC. This sequence encodes CASSLWGEQYF.

The chain has TRBV24-1 and TRBJ2-3; D might be TRBD1 (5 bases). Germline V gene data show CDR1 as KGHDR and CDR2 as SFDVKD. CDR3 size: 14 residues. The V gene lost 3 bases and the J gene lost 5 bases, with 11 bases spanning the gap. The CDR3: CATSDPRAIDTQYF. CDR3 coding DNA: TGTGCCACCAGTGATCCCAGGGCTATAGATACGCAGTATTTT.

V and J are TRBV5-4 and TRBJ2-7; TRBD1 aligns across 7 bases. Trimming at V came to 4 bases and at J to 2 bases, leaving 6 bases not matched to a gene. Germline V lookup: CDR1 SGHNT, CDR2 YYREEE (reference sequence). The CDR3 runs to 14 residues. CDR3 region: CASSPQTGTYEQYF. The CDR3 DNA reads as TGTGCCAGCAGCCCTCAGACAGGGACCTACGAGCAGTACTTC.

There are a few counts of this clonotype. The V gene is TRBV19, the J gene TRBJ2-7, with 8 bases lining up with TRBD2. Trimming at V came to 8 bases and at J to 2 bases, leaving 20 bases not matched to a gene. CDR1 LNHDA and CDR2 SQIVND come from the germline V gene (reference sequence). The CDR3 covers 18 residues. CDR3 amino acids: CASPFVSSGTPFTYEQYF. The CDR3 nucleotides are TGTGCCAGTCCCTTCGTTAGTAGCGGGACCCCCTTCACCTACGAGCAGTACTTC.

V is TRBV7-2 and J is TRBJ2-7; 7 nucleotides agree with TRBD2. Germline-derived CDR1 and CDR2 are SGHTA and FQGNSA. This CDR3 region has 16 residues. Trimming took 3 bases from V and 3 from J; bases not matched to a gene: 11. The CDR3 loop reads CASSFAGLVVNYEQYF. The CDR3 DNA reads TGTGCCAGCAGCTTTGCCGGACTAGTGGTCAACTACGAGCAGTACTTC. Supplemented by reference TRBV7-2 and TRBJ2-7, the full variable domain reads GAGVSQSPSNKVTEKGKDVELRCDPISGHTALYWYRQSLGQGLEFLIYFQGNSAPDKSGLPSDRFSAERTGGSVSTLTIQRTQQEDSAVYLCASSFAGLVVNYEQYFGPGTRLTVT.

The chain joins TRBV20-1 to TRBJ1-6; D not resolved. From germline, CDR1 is DFQATT and CDR2 SNEGSKA (reference sequence). This CDR3 region has 12 residues. In DNA, the CDR3 is TGCGGAGAGGGCAGATCGAATTCACCCCTCCACTTT. Translation gives CGEGRSNSPLHF.

Judged by abundance, this clonotype is medium-sized. This CDR3 reads CASSLDTGAAQYF. Written as DNA, the CDR3 is TGTGCCAGCAGCCTCGACACCGGGGCGGCCCAGTACTTC. The chain has TRBV7-6 and TRBJ2-5, with D perhaps given as TRBD1 or TRBD2 (5 bases each). CDR3 length: 13 residues. Trimming shortened V by 5 bases and J by 9 bases, and 16 bases separated the two germline ends. From germline, CDR1 is SGHVS and CDR2 FNYEAQ.

The chain couples TRBV13 to TRBJ1-2; D unresolved. V lost 4 bases to trimming and J lost 6 bases, with 21 bases between them. CDR3 length equals 16 residues. CDR1 and CDR2 from the germline V gene are PRHDT and FYEKMQ (reference sequence). The CDR3 region has the DNA TGTGCCAGCAGCTCTTCGGACGGCCCCCTCTTGGATGGCTACACCTTC. Translation: CASSSSDGPLLDGYTF.

The chain couples TRBV5-4 to TRBJ2-3; weak D call: TRBD1 (8 bases). The CDR3 has 17 residues. CDR1 and CDR2 (germline): SGHNT, YYREEE (reference sequence). Trimming shortened V by 4 bases and J by 5 bases, and 23 bases separated the two germline ends. CDR3: CASSQEGGQGARDTQYF. The CDR3 DNA reads TGTGCCAGCAGCCAAGAGGGGGGGCAGGGGGCGCGAGATACGCAGTATTTT. Drawing the rest from reference TRBV5-4 and TRBJ2-3, the complete variable domain is ETGVTQSPTHLIKTRGQQVTLRCSSQSGHNTVSWYQQALGQGPQFIFQYYREEENGRGNFPPRFSGLQFPNYSSELNVNALELDDSALYLCASSQEGGQGARDTQYFGPGTRLTVL.

The CDR3 DNA follows: TGTGCCAGCAGCCCGACAAATATGAACACTGAAGCTTTCTTT. This codes for CASSPTNMNTEAFF. The gene calls are TRBV6-1 and TRBJ1-1; D remains unclear. Germline V gene sequence: CDR1 MNHNS, CDR2 SASEGT. This CDR3 has 14 amino acids. The V and J ends lost 6 bases and 0 bases respectively, with 11 bases between them.

This rearrangement joins TRBV4-2 to TRBJ1-2; D remains ambiguous. Trimming shortened V by 0 bases and J by 3 bases, and 14 bases separated the two germline ends. Per germline, CDR1 LGHNA and CDR2 YNFKEQ. The CDR3 sequence is 16 residues long. CDR3 sequence reads: CASSQDQSGGDYGYTF. In nucleotides, the CDR3 is TGTGCCAGCAGCCAAGATCAAAGCGGCGGCGACTATGGCTACACCTTC.

The gene calls are TRBV6-5 and TRBJ1-2; no reliable D call. V lost 5 bases and J 5 bases, leaving 12 bases between the germline ends. Germline CDR1 reads MNHEY; CDR2 reads SVGAGI. The CDR3 has 13 residues. CDR3 nucleotide sequence: TGTGCCAGCAGTGAAGGATTGGGTTATGGCTACACCTTC. This encodes CASSEGLGYGYTF.

The chain carries TRBV20-1 and TRBJ2-5; maybe TRBD2 (6 bases). Germline CDR1 DFQATT, CDR2 SNEGSKA (reference sequence). This CDR3 has 13 residues. V dropped 3 bases and J dropped 5 bases, with 13 bases sitting between them. Written as DNA, the CDR3 is TGCAGTGCTAGCCCCGGAGGGTGGGAGACCCAGTACTTC. It codes for CSASPGGWETQYF.

This clonotype was counted once. This chain links TRBV29-1 with TRBJ1-2, with TRBD1 matching over 11 bases. The V and J ends lost 5 bases and 1 base, in that order; junction bases with no gene match: 9. Germline-derived CDR1 and CDR2 are SQVTM and ANQGSEA. The CDR3 sequence is 16 residues long. In nucleotides, the CDR3 is TGCAGCGTTAGAGCCGGGACAGGGGGAGTTAACTATGGCTACACCTTC. This encodes CSVRAGTGGVNYGYTF.

By share, this clonotype ranks as medium-sized (0.01 to 0.1%). The chain carries TRBV13 and TRBJ1-2; 7 nucleotides agree with TRBD1. V shed 4 bases and J 3 bases; nucleotides not matched to a gene: 8. CDR1 and CDR2 (germline): PRHDT, FYEKMQ (reference sequence). This CDR3 is 15 amino acids long. The DNA of the CDR3 is TGTGCCAGCAGCTCAGCCTACAGGGGAGACTATGGCTACACCTTC. This codes for CASSSAYRGDYGYTF.

The chain uses TRBV5-1 and TRBJ2-2, with D perhaps matching TRBD1 (6 bases). Germline lookup yields CDR1 SGHRS and CDR2 YFSETQ. The V end lost 3 bases, the J end lost 2 bases, and 11 bases lay between the germline ends. CDR3 size: 15 residues. The CDR3 nucleotides read TGCGCCAGCAGCTCCGGGACAACTAACACCGGGGAGCTGTTTTTT. Translating gives CASSSGTTNTGELFF.

The table lists this clonotype with many counts. V usage is TRBV6-2 or TRBV6-3 and J usage is TRBJ2-3, with 9 bases aligning to TRBD2. The CDR3 has 13 amino acids. J gave up 4 bases and V 7 bases, and 3 bases lay outside the gene matches. Germline V gene data show CDR1 as MNHEY and CDR2 as SVGEGT. CDR3 nucleotide sequence: TGTGCCAGCACCGAGCGGGGGGCAGATACGCAGTATTTT. It yields the protein CASTERGADTQYF.

This clonotype is medium-sized in the sample. This chain uses TRBV18 with TRBJ2-5, with unresolved D. Per the germline V gene, CDR1 is KGHSH and CDR2 is LQKENI. CDR3 length: 13 amino acids. V shed 1 base and J shed 5 bases, with 8 bases lying between them. This chain's CDR3 is CASSPRGAETQYF. In nucleotides, the CDR3 is TGTGCCAGCTCACCACGCGGCGCCGAGACCCAGTACTTC.

This clonotype was counted only a few times. The chain combines TRBV27 with TRBJ1-5; D not certain. Germline CDR1 and CDR2: MNHEY and SMNVEV (reference sequence). CDR3 size: 15 residues. V lost 5 bases and J lost 3, with 14 bases in between. This chain's CDR3 is CASSRAEGINQPQHF. CDR3 DNA sequence: TGTGCCAGCAGTCGAGCGGAGGGTATCAATCAGCCCCAGCATTTT.

The table lists this clonotype with a few counts. CDR3 residues: CASSRGPNTQYF. The CDR3 DNA reads as TGTGCCAGCAGCCGGGGACCTAATACGCAGTATTTT. V is TRBV12-3 or TRBV12-4 and J is TRBJ2-3, with D possibly being TRBD1 or TRBD2 (5 bases each). V lost 6 bases, J lost 7 bases, and 11 bases lay in between. CDR3 length: 12 amino acids.

Concerning this clonotype itself: One junction end disagrees with the germline gene, perhaps due to a read error. CDR3: CASSQATWETQYF. The CDR3 DNA is TGCGCCAGCAGCCAAGCTACGTGGGAGACCCAGTACTTC. The chain recombines TRBV4-2 with TRBJ2-5; D ambiguous. The CDR3 is 13 amino acids. Looked up from germline, CDR1 is LGHNA and CDR2 is YNFKEQ.

The chain carries TRBV20-1 and TRBJ2-5; D may match TRBD1 or TRBD2 (6 bases each). CDR1 is DFQATT and CDR2 is SNEGSKA in the germline V gene (reference sequence). V lost 6 bases to trimming and J lost 5 bases, with 16 bases between them. This CDR3 has 13 residues. In DNA form, the CDR3 reads TGCAGTGCGCCCGGGGGCCTTCAGGAGACCCAGTACTTC. Protein: CSAPGGLQETQYF.

The gene calls are TRBV6-4 and TRBJ1-6, with D possibly TRBD1 on 5 matching bases. CDR1 is MRHNA and CDR2 is SNTAGT in the germline V gene. The V and J ends lost 2 bases and 8 bases respectively, with 13 bases between them. The CDR3 loop spans 15 amino acids. As DNA, the CDR3 is TGTGCCAGCAGTGACACGGCAGGGAGTTATTCACCCCTCCACTTT. It translates to CASSDTAGSYSPLHF.

Judged by abundance, this clonotype is medium-sized. The chain recombines TRBV30 with TRBJ2-1; 8 bases map to TRBD2. The CDR3 spans 15 residues. From germline, CDR1 is GTSNPN and CDR2 SVGIG (reference sequence). V was clipped by 1 base and J by 7 bases; unmatched bases: 9. The CDR3 nucleotides are TGTGCCTGGAGTGCTGGAGGGACTAGGGAAAATGAGCAGTTCTTC. As protein: CAWSAGGTRENEQFF.

V gene TRBV10-3 combines with J gene TRBJ2-2; D perhaps matches TRBD1 (6 bases). V lost 2 bases and J lost 6, with 13 bases in between. Germline V CDR1 and CDR2: ENHRY, SYGVKD. The CDR3 is 15 residues long. The CDR3 is CAISEGGKGAGELFF. CDR3 nucleotide sequence: TGTGCCATCAGTGAGGGGGGTAAGGGGGCCGGGGAGCTGTTTTTT.